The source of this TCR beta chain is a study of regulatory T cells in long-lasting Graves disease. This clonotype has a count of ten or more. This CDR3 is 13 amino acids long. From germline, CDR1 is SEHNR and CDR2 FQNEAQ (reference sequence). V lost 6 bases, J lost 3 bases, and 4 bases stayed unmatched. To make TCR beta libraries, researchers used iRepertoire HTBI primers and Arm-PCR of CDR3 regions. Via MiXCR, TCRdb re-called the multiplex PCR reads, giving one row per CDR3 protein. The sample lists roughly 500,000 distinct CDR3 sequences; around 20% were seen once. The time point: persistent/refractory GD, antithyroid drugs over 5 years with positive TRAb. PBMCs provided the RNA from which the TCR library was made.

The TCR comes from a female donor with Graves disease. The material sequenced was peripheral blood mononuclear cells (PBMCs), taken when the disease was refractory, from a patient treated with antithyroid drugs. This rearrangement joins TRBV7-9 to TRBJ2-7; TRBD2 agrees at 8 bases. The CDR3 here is CASRPGTSYEQYF. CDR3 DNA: TGTGCCAGCAGGCCGGGGACTAGCTACGAGCAGTACTTC.